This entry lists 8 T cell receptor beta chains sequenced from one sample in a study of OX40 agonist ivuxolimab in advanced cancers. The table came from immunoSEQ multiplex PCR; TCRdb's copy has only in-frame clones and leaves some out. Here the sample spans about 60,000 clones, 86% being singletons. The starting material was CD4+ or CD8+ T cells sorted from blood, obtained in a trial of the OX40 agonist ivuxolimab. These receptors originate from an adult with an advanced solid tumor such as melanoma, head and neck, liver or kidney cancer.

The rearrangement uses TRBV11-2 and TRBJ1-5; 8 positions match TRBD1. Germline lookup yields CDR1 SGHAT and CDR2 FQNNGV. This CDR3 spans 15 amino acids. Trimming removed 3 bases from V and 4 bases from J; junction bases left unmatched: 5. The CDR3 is CASSLNRGGNQPQHF. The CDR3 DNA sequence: TGTGCCAGCAGCTTGAACAGGGGGGGAAATCAGCCCCAGCATTTT.

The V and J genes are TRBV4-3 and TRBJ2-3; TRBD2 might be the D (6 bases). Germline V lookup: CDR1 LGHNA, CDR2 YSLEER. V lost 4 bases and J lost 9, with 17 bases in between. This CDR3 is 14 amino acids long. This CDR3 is CASSPARGRETQYF. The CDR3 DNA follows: TGCGCCAGCAGCCCGGCGCGGGGTAGGGAGACGCAGTATTTT.

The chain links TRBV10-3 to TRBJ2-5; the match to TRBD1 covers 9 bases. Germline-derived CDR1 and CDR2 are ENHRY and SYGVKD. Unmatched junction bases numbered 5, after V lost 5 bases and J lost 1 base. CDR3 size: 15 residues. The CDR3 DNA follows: TGTGCCATCAGTATGGACAGGGGAACCCAAGAGACCCAGTACTTC. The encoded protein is CAISMDRGTQETQYF.

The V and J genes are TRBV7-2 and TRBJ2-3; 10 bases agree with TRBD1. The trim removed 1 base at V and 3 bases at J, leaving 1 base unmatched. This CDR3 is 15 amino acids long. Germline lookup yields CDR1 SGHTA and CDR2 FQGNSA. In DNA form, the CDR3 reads TGTGCCAGCAGCTTAGGACAGGGGGCAACAGATACGCAGTATTTT. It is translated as CASSLGQGATDTQYF. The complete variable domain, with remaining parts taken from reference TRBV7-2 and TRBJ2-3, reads GAGVSQSPSNKVTEKGKDVELRCDPISGHTALYWYRQSLGQGLEFLIYFQGNSAPDKSGLPSDRFSAERTGGSVSTLTIQRTQQEDSAVYLCASSLGQGATDTQYFGPGTRLTVL.

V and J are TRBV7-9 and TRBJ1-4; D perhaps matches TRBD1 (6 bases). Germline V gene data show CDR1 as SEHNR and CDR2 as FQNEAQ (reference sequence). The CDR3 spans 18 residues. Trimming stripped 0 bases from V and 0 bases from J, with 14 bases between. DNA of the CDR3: TGTGCCAGCAGCTTAGCCTTGGGGGCCGGCTCAACTAATGAAAAACTGTTTTTT. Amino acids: CASSLALGAGSTNEKLFF.

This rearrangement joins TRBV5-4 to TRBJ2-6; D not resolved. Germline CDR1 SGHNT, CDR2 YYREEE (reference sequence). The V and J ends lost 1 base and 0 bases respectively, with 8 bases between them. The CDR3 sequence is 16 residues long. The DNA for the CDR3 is TGTGCCAGCAGCTTGTTGTTTGGCTCTGGGGCCAACGTCCTGACTTTC. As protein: CASSLLFGSGANVLTF.

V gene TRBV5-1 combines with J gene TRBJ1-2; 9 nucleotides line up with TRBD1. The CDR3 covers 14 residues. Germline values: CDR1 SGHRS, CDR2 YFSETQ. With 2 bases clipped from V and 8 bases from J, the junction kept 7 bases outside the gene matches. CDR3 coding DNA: TGCGCCAGCAGCTTCTGGGGGGACAGGGAAGGCTACACCTTC. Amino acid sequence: CASSFWGDREGYTF.

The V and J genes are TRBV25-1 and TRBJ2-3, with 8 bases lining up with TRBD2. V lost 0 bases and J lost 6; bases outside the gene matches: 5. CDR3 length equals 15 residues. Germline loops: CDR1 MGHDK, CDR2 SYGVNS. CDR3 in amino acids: CASSEYSGGGDTQYF. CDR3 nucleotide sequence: TGTGCCAGCAGTGAATACAGCGGGGGCGGGGATACGCAGTATTTT.